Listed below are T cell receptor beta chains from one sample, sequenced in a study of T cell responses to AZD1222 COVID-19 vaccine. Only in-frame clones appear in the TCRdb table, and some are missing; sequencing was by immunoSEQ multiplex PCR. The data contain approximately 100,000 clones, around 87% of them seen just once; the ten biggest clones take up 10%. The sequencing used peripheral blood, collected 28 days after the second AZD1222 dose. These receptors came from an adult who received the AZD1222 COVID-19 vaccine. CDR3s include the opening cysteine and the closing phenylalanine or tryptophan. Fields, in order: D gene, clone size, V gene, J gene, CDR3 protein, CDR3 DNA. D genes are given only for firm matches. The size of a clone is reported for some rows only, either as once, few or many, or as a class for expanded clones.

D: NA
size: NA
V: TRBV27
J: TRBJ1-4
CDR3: CASTAVGRYEKLFF
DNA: TGTGCCAGCACCGCGGTGGGGCGGTATGAAAAACTGTTTTTT

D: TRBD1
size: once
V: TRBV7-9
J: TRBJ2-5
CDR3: CASSRGQGFQETQYF
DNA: TGTGCCAGCAGCCGTGGACAGGGTTTCCAAGAGACCCAGTACTTC

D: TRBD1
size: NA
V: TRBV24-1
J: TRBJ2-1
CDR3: CATNRGPYNEQFF
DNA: TGTGCCACCAACAGGGGCCCTTACAATGAGCAGTTCTTC

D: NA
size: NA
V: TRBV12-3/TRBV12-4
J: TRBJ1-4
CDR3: CASSLAGTEKLFF
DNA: TGTGCCAGCAGTTTAGCGGGGACTGAAAAACTGTTTTTT

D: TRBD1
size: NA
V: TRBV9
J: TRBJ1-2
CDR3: CASSVGTGEAAYGYTF
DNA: TGTGCCAGCAGCGTTGGGACAGGGGAGGCGGCCTATGGCTACACCTTC

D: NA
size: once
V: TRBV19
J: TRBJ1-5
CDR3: CASSWGTRGGNQPQHF
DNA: TGTGCCAGTAGCTGGGGAACCAGGGGCGGCAATCAGCCCCAGCATTTT

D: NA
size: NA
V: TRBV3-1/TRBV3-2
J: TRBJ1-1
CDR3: CASSLGGAVTEAFF
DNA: TGTGCCAGCAGCCTCGGGGGTGCAGTGACTGAAGCTTTCTTT

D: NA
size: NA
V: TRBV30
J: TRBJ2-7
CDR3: CAWRQPPYEQYF
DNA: TGTGCCTGGAGACAGCCCCCTTACGAGCAGTACTTC

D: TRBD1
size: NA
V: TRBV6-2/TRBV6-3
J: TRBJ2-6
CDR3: CASSRDRFGANVLTF
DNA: TGTGCCAGCAGCCGGGACAGGTTTGGGGCCAACGTCCTGACTTTC

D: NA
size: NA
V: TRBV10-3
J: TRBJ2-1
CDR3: CAISESSPEQFF
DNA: TGTGCCATCAGTGAGTCCTCGCCTGAGCAGTTCTTC

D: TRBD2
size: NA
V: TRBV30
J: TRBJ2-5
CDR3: CAWKESGGRETQYF
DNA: TGTGCCTGGAAGGAAAGCGGGGGGAGGGAGACCCAGTACTTC

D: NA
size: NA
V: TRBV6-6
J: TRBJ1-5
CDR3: CASSPRLGGANQPQHF
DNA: TGTGCCAGCAGCCCCAGGTTGGGAGGGGCCAATCAGCCCCAGCATTTT

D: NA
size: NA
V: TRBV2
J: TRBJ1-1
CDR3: CASSATRDTEAFF
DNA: TGTGCCAGCAGCGCGACGCGGGACACTGAAGCTTTCTTT

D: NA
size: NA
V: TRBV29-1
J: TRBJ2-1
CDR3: CSVYSGVDEQFF
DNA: TGCAGCGTTTACTCTGGGGTCGATGAGCAGTTCTTC

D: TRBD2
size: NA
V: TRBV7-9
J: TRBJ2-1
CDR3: CAIIEAASGAYNEQFF
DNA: TGTGCCATCATCGAGGCGGCTAGCGGGGCCTACAATGAGCAGTTCTTC

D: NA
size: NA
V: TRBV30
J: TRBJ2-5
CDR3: CTKVDETQYF
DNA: TGCACAAAGGTGGATGAGACCCAGTACTTC

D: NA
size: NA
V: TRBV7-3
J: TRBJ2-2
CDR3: CASSLPRGGQHTGELFF
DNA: TGTGCCAGCAGCTTACCCCGCGGTGGACAACACACCGGGGAGCTGTTTTTT

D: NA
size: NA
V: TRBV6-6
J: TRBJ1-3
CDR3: CASSYDTGRGNTIYF
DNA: TGTGCCAGCAGTTACGATACAGGCCGTGGAAACACCATATATTTT

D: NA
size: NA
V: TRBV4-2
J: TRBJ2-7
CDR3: CASSQWGHEQYF
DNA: TGTGCCAGCAGCCAATGGGGCCACGAGCAGTACTTC

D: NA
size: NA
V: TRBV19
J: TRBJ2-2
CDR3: CASSSSGAANTGELFF
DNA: TGTGCCAGTAGTTCCTCGGGTGCGGCGAACACCGGGGAGCTGTTTTTT

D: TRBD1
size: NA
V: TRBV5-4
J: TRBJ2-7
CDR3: CASSQGDRAYEQYF
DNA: TGTGCCAGCAGCCAGGGGGACAGGGCCTACGAGCAGTACTTC

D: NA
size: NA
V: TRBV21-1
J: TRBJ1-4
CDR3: CASEGADEKLFF
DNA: TGTGCCAGCGAGGGGGCTGATGAAAAACTGTTTTTT

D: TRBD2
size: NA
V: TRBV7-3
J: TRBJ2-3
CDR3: CASSPWTSGHTDTQYF
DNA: TGTGCCAGCAGCCCCTGGACTAGCGGTCACACAGATACGCAGTATTTT

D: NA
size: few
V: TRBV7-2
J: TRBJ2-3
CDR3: CASSSGGGADTQYF
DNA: TGTGCCAGCAGCTCGGGGGGCGGGGCAGATACGCAGTATTTT

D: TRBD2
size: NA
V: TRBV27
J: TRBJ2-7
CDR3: CASSLSPGLAGYEQYF
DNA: TGTGCCAGCAGTTTAAGCCCGGGACTAGCGGGCTACGAGCAGTACTTC

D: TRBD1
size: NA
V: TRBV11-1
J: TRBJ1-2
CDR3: CASSPNRGGYTF
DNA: TGTGCCAGCAGCCCCAACAGGGGTGGCTACACCTTC

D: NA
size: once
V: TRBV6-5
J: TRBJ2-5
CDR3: CASRKAWGTPETQYF
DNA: TGTGCCAGCAGGAAGGCCTGGGGAACCCCGGAGACCCAGTACTTC

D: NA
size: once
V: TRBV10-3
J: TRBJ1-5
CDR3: CAISEHGGNQPQHF
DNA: TGTGCCATCAGTGAGCACGGGGGGAATCAGCCCCAGCATTTT

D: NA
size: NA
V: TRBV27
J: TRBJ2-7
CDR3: CASSFGDYEQYF
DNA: TGTGCCAGCAGTTTCGGTGATTACGAGCAGTACTTC